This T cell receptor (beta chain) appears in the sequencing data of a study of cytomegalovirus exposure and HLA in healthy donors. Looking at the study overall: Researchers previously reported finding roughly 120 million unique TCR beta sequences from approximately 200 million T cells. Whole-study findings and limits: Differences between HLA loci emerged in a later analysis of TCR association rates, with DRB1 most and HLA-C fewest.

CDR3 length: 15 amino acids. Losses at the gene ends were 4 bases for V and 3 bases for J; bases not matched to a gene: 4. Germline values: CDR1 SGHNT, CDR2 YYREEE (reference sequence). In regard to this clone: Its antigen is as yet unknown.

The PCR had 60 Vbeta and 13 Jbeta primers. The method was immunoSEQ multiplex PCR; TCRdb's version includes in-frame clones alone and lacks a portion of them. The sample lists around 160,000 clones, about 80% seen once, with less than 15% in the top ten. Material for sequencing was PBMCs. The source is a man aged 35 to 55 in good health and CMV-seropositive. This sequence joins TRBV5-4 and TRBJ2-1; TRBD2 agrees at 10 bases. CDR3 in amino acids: CASSLRLAGYNEQFF. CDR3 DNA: TGTGCCAGCAGCCTCCGACTAGCGGGCTACAATGAGCAGTTCTTC.